The 11 T cell receptor beta chains given below trace back to one sample, sequenced in a study of radiotherapy plus CTLA-4 blockade in lung cancer. Generated by immunoSEQ multiplex PCR, the TCRdb table keeps only in-frame clones and is missing some. The sample shows approximately 67,000 clones, around 86% of them seen only once. The source was peripheral blood, collected from a patient treated with radiotherapy plus ipilimumab. All receptors derive from a human donor with non-small cell lung cancer who had a partial response to radiotherapy plus ipilimumab.

The chain combines TRBV9 with TRBJ2-1; possible D gene TRBD2, 6 bases. Per germline, CDR1 SGDLS and CDR2 YYNGEE. This CDR3 has 15 residues. V shed 2 bases and J shed 4 bases, with 13 bases lying between them. CDR3 coding DNA: TGTGCCAGCAGCGTCAAAGCGGGTGTATACAATGAGCAGTTCTTC. Its protein product is CASSVKAGVYNEQFF. Combining the CDR3 with reference TRBV9 and TRBJ2-1 gives the whole variable domain DSGVTQTPKHLITATGQRVTLRCSPRSGDLSVYWYQQSLDQGLQFLIQYYNGEERAKGNILERFSAQQFPDLHSELNLSSLELGDSALYFCASSVKAGVYNEQFFGPGTRLTVL.

The sample holds a few counts of this clone. The gene calls are TRBV25-1 and TRBJ1-4; D remains unclear. CDR1 is MGHDK, CDR2 SYGVNS, per germline. Trimming took 4 bases from V and 3 from J, leaving 15 bases between them. The CDR3 consists of 16 residues. The CDR3 region is CASSAAGSRANEKLFF. The CDR3 DNA reads TGTGCCAGCAGTGCGGCGGGTAGCCGGGCTAATGAAAAACTGTTTTTT.

This clone was counted a few times. The rearrangement joins TRBV6-5 to TRBJ2-7, with TRBD1 matching 8 bases. The junction had 5 bases not matched to a gene; V was cut back by 1 base and J by 3 bases. From germline, CDR1 is MNHEY and CDR2 SVGAGI. The CDR3 totals 15 residues. CDR3 nucleotides: TGTGCCAGCAGTTACTGGGGCAGGGGGCTCTACGAGCAGTACTTC. It specifies CASSYWGRGLYEQYF.

The V gene is TRBV27, the J gene TRBJ2-2; 7 nucleotides align to TRBD1. V was clipped by 4 bases and J by 5 bases; unmatched bases: 7. The V gene's germline CDR1 is MNHEY and CDR2 SMNVEV (reference sequence). This CDR3 contains 15 residues. CDR3 DNA: TGTGCCAGCAGTTCGACAGGCAGGGGGACCGGGGAGCTGTTTTTT. Its translation is CASSSTGRGTGELFF.

J is TRBJ2-1 and V is TRBV7-8, with TRBD2 matching over 9 bases. The CDR3 covers 17 residues. The V gene end was trimmed by 2 bases and the J gene end by 4 bases; junction bases not matched to a gene: 9. Looked up from germline, CDR1 is SGHVS and CDR2 is FQNEAQ. The CDR3 DNA follows: TGTGCCAGCAGCTTAATGGCGGGAGGGCTCGGGTACAATGAGCAGTTCTTC. Its translation: CASSLMAGGLGYNEQFF. Full variable domain (remainder filled in from reference TRBV7-8 and TRBJ2-1): GAGVSQSPRYKVAKRGQDVALRCDPISGHVSLFWYQQALGQGPEFLTYFQNEAQLDKSGLPSDRFFAERPEGSVSTLKIQRTQQEDSAVYLCASSLMAGGLGYNEQFFGPGTRLTVL.

The chain uses TRBV7-9 and TRBJ1-1; TRBD1 aligns across 7 bases. Trimming cost V 1 base and J 3 bases; bases outside gene matches: 2. The CDR3 covers 14 residues. Germline values: CDR1 SEHNR, CDR2 FQNEAQ (reference sequence). The CDR3 is CASSLGQGDTEAFF. The CDR3 DNA reads TGTGCCAGCAGCTTAGGACAGGGCGACACTGAAGCTTTCTTT.

Only one count was recorded for this clone. The chain recombines TRBV19 with TRBJ2-7; TRBD2 aligns across 10 bases. CDR3 length: 14 residues. The germline CDR1 and CDR2 sequences are LNHDA and SQIVND (reference sequence). V dropped 6 bases and J dropped 3; count of bases not matched to a gene: 5. CDR3 region: CASSRLAGGYEQYF. Here the CDR3 DNA reads TGTGCCAGTAGCCGCTTAGCGGGAGGCTACGAGCAGTACTTC.

The rearrangement joins TRBV7-9 to TRBJ2-5, with D perhaps matching TRBD2 (6 bases). Germline V gives CDR1 SEHNR, CDR2 FQNEAQ (reference sequence). Deletions cut 3 bases from V and 1 base from J, with 9 bases between. This CDR3 contains 14 residues. CDR3 sequence (DNA): TGTGCCAGCAGCTTGGCGGGAATCCAAGAGACCCAGTACTTC. Amino acids: CASSLAGIQETQYF.

The rearrangement links TRBV9 to TRBJ2-1; D perhaps matches TRBD2 (6 bases). Germline V gene data show CDR1 as SGDLS and CDR2 as YYNGEE. This CDR3 region has 17 residues. V gave up 3 bases and J gave up 0 bases, with 16 bases separating them. CDR3 region: CASSGRGSGSSYNEQFF. The CDR3 region has the DNA TGTGCCAGCAGCGGGCGGGGTAGCGGCAGCTCCTACAATGAGCAGTTCTTC.

This clone was recorded once. V and J are TRBV7-9 and TRBJ1-2, with TRBD1 matching 9 bases. Germline CDR1 and CDR2: SEHNR and FQNEAQ (reference sequence). Trimming cost V 5 bases and J 4 bases; bases outside gene matches: 8. The length of the CDR3 is 15 residues. In DNA, the CDR3 is TGTGCCAGCAGCCTGGGACAGGGATTAAGCTATGGCTACACCTTC. Protein sequence: CASSLGQGLSYGYTF.

The genes are TRBV7-9 and TRBJ2-3; a weak D match, TRBD2 (6 bases). Deletions cut 6 bases from V and 3 bases from J, with 10 bases between. This CDR3 has 13 residues. Per germline, CDR1 SEHNR and CDR2 FQNEAQ (reference sequence). In nucleotides, the CDR3 is TGTGCCAGCAGTCCCCGGGGGACAGATACGCAGTATTTT. It yields the protein CASSPRGTDTQYF.